These T cell receptor beta chains were read from a single sample in a study of T cell responses to AZD1222 COVID-19 vaccine. Generated by immunoSEQ multiplex PCR, the TCRdb table keeps only in-frame clones and is missing some. Of roughly 130,000 clones listed, around 90% are singletons. The sequences come from peripheral blood, collected on day 0 of AZD1222 vaccination. Receptors were obtained from an adult in good health. Both conserved end residues are part of each CDR3. The D gene is left open where the match is weak. Some rows mark clone size as missing; the rest say once, few, many or name a class of expanded clone.

D: TRBD1; length: 15; size: NA; J: TRBJ1-2; V: TRBV7-2; CDR3: CASSSPTGGRYGYTF; DNA: TGTGCCAGCAGCTCCCCGACAGGGGGCCGCTATGGCTACACCTTC
D: TRBD1; length: 14; size: NA; J: TRBJ1-6; V: TRBV14; CDR3: CASSTDRRFSPLHF; DNA: TGTGCCAGCAGCACGGACAGGCGATTTTCACCCCTCCACTTT
D: NA; length: 13; size: NA; J: TRBJ1-5; V: TRBV30; CDR3: CAWRGGWGQPQHF; DNA: TGTGCCTGGAGAGGGGGATGGGGTCAGCCCCAGCATTTT
D: TRBD1; length: 14; size: few; J: TRBJ1-2; V: TRBV28; CDR3: CASSFGDRAYGYTF; DNA: TGTGCCAGCAGTTTTGGGGACAGGGCCTATGGCTACACCTTC
D: NA; length: 17; size: NA; J: TRBJ1-3; V: TRBV7-9; CDR3: CASSLKIGLDSGNTIYF; DNA: TGTGCCAGCAGCTTAAAGATCGGACTGGACTCTGGAAACACCATATATTTT
D: NA; length: 14; size: NA; J: TRBJ2-1; V: TRBV30; CDR3: CAFSDRNRDNEQFF; DNA: TGTGCCTTTTCCGACAGAAATCGGGACAATGAGCAGTTCTTC
D: NA; length: 16; size: NA; J: TRBJ2-2; V: TRBV28; CDR3: CASSLGAAPRTGELFF; DNA: TGTGCCAGCAGTTTAGGAGCAGCCCCACGCACCGGGGAGCTGTTTTTT
D: NA; length: 11; size: few; J: TRBJ2-7; V: TRBV12-3/TRBV12-4; CDR3: CASSSFYEQYF; DNA: TGTGCCAGCAGTTCTTTCTACGAGCAGTACTTC
D: TRBD1; length: 18; size: NA; J: TRBJ2-7; V: TRBV2; CDR3: CASRVTLRDRKFSYEQYF; DNA: TGTGCCAGCAGGGTCACCCTCCGGGACAGAAAATTCTCCTACGAGCAGTACTTC
D: TRBD1; length: 18; size: NA; J: TRBJ1-1; V: TRBV7-9; CDR3: CASSLGPGGGGMNTEAFF; DNA: TGTGCCAGCAGCCTAGGTCCAGGGGGAGGCGGAATGAACACTGAAGCTTTCTTT
D: NA; length: 13; size: NA; J: TRBJ1-1; V: TRBV4-1; CDR3: CASSPGLGTEAFF; DNA: TGCGCCAGCAGCCCAGGGTTAGGGACTGAAGCTTTCTTT
D: NA; length: 13; size: NA; J: TRBJ2-7; V: TRBV2; CDR3: CASNTLGASEQYF; DNA: TGTGCCAGCAATACTCTGGGCGCAAGCGAGCAGTACTTC
D: NA; length: 10; size: NA; J: TRBJ2-7; V: TRBV2; CDR3: CASRPYEQYF; DNA: TGTGCCAGCAGACCCTACGAGCAGTACTTC
D: TRBD2; length: 17; size: NA; J: TRBJ2-7; V: TRBV18; CDR3: CASSPPGLAGDAYEQYF; DNA: TGTGCCAGCTCACCACCGGGGTTAGCGGGGGACGCCTACGAGCAGTACTTC
D: NA; length: 12; size: few; J: TRBJ1-2; V: TRBV19; CDR3: CASRASDYGYTF; DNA: TGTGCCAGTAGGGCCTCAGACTATGGCTACACCTTC
D: NA; length: 12; size: NA; J: TRBJ1-5; V: TRBV27; CDR3: CASGDRGQPQHF; DNA: TGTGCCAGCGGGGACCGGGGGCAGCCCCAGCATTTT
D: NA; length: 15; size: NA; J: TRBJ1-5; V: TRBV15; CDR3: CATSRAGWGNQPQHF; DNA: TGTGCCACCAGCAGAGCCGGCTGGGGCAATCAGCCCCAGCATTTT
D: TRBD1; length: 16; size: NA; J: TRBJ2-2; V: TRBV11-3; CDR3: CASSEMGQYPSGELFF; DNA: TGTGCCAGCAGCGAAATGGGACAGTATCCCTCTGGGGAGCTGTTTTTT
D: TRBD1; length: 15; size: NA; J: TRBJ2-7; V: TRBV15; CDR3: CATKLDRGLSYEQYF; DNA: TGTGCCACCAAGCTAGACAGGGGGCTCTCCTACGAGCAGTACTTC
D: NA; length: 17; size: NA; J: TRBJ1-1; V: TRBV5-1; CDR3: CASSLGLRGAMGTEAFF; DNA: TGCGCCAGCAGCTTGGGTTTGCGGGGGGCGATGGGCACTGAAGCTTTCTTT
D: NA; length: 14; size: NA; J: TRBJ2-1; V: TRBV2; CDR3: CASPGAGSYNEQFF; DNA: TGTGCCAGCCCCGGGGCAGGGTCCTACAATGAGCAGTTCTTC
D: NA; length: 14; size: NA; J: TRBJ2-3; V: TRBV18; CDR3: CASSSDGIGDTQYF; DNA: TGTGCCAGCTCTTCGGACGGGATAGGAGATACGCAGTATTTT
D: NA; length: 16; size: NA; J: TRBJ1-5; V: TRBV19; CDR3: CASSSSHSRGGQPQHF; DNA: TGTGCCAGTAGTAGTAGCCACTCACGGGGGGGTCAGCCCCAGCATTTT
D: NA; length: 17; size: NA; J: TRBJ2-2; V: TRBV3-1/TRBV3-2; CDR3: CASSQEGSGIRSGELFF; DNA: TGTGCCAGCAGCCAAGAAGGATCAGGGATTCGTTCCGGGGAGCTGTTTTTT